One and the same sample provided the 9 T cell receptor beta chains below, sequenced in a study of blood T cells in healthy people across ages (dated by TCRdb to about 2015). Libraries came from 5' RACE. Sequencing used an Illumina HiSeq 2500. A second PCR of roughly 7 to 11 cycles was run with a J-beta primer mix and a sample-barcoded 5' primer. TCRdb ran its own pipeline on the public reads, namely fastp trimming at Q25 and MiXCR clone calling, and kept in-frame beta chains. Every distinct CDR3 protein forms one entry, paired with its most common genes and DNA. Present in this sample are about a million distinct CDR3 sequences, about 48% of which were seen just once. The top ten hold around an eighth of the sample. What was sequenced was blood. Every receptor here comes from a man aged 30 to 39 in good health.

This clonotype appeared a few times. The rearrangement links TRBV29-1 to TRBJ2-3; 12 bases line up with TRBD2. J was trimmed by 5 bases and V by 6 bases; bases with no gene match: 6. Germline CDR1 reads SQVTM; CDR2 reads ANQGSEA. The CDR3 consists of 14 residues. CDR3 sequence reads: CSVPSGGDRDTQYF. CDR3 nucleotides: TGCAGCGTACCTAGCGGGGGGGATAGAGATACGCAGTATTTT.

The chain uses TRBV18 and TRBJ1-1, with D possibly matching TRBD1 (6 bases). The CDR3 runs 14 residues. CDR1 is KGHSH, CDR2 LQKENI, per germline. V was shortened by 3 bases and J by 2 bases, with 10 bases between the two germline ends. CDR3 coding DNA: TGTGCCAGCTCACCGGGACACCAAAACACTGAAGCTTTCTTT. Translation: CASSPGHQNTEAFF.

This clonotype was detected ten times or more. The V and J genes are TRBV10-3 and TRBJ2-7, with TRBD2 identical over 7 bases. The junction had 2 bases not matched to a gene; V was cut back by 8 bases and J by 1 base. The CDR3 has 12 amino acids. In germline, CDR1 is ENHRY, CDR2 SYGVKD. The CDR3 DNA is TGTGCCATCGGGGGGGGTTCCTACGAGCAGTACTTC. Its protein product is CAIGGGSYEQYF.

This clonotype was found a few times. The chain recombines TRBV5-6 with TRBJ2-7; D is perhaps TRBD1 (6 bases). The end of the DNA aligns better with TRBJ2-5, so the J call may be wrong. CDR3 length: 14 amino acids. Germline loops: CDR1 SGHDT, CDR2 YYEEEE. The CDR3 coding sequence is TGTGCCAGCAGCTTGGCAGGGGTGTTAGAGACCCAGTACTTC. This gives the protein CASSLAGVLETQYF.

This clonotype turned up a few times. The chain couples TRBV4-1 to TRBJ2-5; TRBD1 matches at 7 bases. This CDR3 contains 16 residues. CDR1 and CDR2 (germline): MGHRA, YSYEKL. J gave up 2 bases and V 3 bases, and 9 bases lay outside the gene matches. CDR3 in amino acids: CASSQSPGGIQETQYF. The CDR3 DNA follows: TGCGCCAGCAGCCAGAGCCCAGGGGGTATTCAAGAGACCCAGTACTTC.

The chain couples TRBV6-5 to TRBJ2-7; D may correspond to TRBD1 or TRBD2 (5 bases each). The CDR3 is 17 amino acids. Germline V gene sequence: CDR1 MNHEY, CDR2 SVGAGI. V was shortened by 0 bases and J by 6 bases, with 21 bases between the two germline ends. CDR3 sequence (DNA): TGTGCCAGCAGTTACTCGCCAGCCGGACACGGGGAAAGCGAGCAGTACTTC. This sequence encodes CASSYSPAGHGESEQYF.

The gene calls are TRBV7-9 and TRBJ2-7; D remains unclear. The DNA end is a closer match to TRBJ2-5, so the J assignment may be wrong. CDR1 and CDR2 (germline): SEHNR, FQNEAQ (reference sequence). CDR3 length: 14 amino acids. CDR3 residues: CASSLEGGSTTQYF. The CDR3 region has the DNA TGTGCCAGCAGCTTAGAAGGCGGCAGTACGACCCAGTACTTC.

The chain links TRBV6-1 to TRBJ1-2, with 9 bases matching TRBD1. V gave up 5 bases and J gave up 3 bases; unmatched junction bases: 7. The germline V gene encodes CDR1 MNHNS and CDR2 SASEGT. CDR3 size: 15 residues. The chain's CDR3 is CASSSDRTGDYGYTF. CDR3 sequence (DNA): TGTGCCAGCAGTTCTGATCGGACAGGGGACTATGGCTACACCTTC.

The rearrangement links TRBV2 to TRBJ1-4; a possible D gene is TRBD1 (5 bases). The germline V gene has CDR1 SNHLY and CDR2 FYNNEI. The CDR3 consists of 15 residues. The V end was cut by 2 bases, the J end by 4 bases, with 11 bases between. CDR3 sequence: CASSESGLYNEKLFF. CDR3 nucleotides: TGTGCCAGCAGTGAATCAGGGCTATATAATGAAAAACTGTTTTTT.